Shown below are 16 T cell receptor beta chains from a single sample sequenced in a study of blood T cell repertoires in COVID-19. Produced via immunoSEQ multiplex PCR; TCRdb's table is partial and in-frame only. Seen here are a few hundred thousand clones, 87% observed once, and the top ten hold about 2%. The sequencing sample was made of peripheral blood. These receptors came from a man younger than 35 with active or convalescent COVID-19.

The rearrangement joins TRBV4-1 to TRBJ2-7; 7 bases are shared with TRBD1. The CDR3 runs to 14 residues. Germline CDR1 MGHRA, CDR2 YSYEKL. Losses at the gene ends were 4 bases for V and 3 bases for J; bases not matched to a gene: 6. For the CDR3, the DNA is TGCGCCAGCAGCCGATCCGGGACAGACTACGAGCAGTACTTC. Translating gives CASSRSGTDYEQYF.

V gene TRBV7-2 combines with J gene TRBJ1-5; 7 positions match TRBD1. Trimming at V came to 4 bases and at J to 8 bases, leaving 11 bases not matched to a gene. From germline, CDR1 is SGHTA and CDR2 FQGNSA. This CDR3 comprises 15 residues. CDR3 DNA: TGTGCCAGCAGCTCGGGACAGACTACCCTTGAGCCCCAGCATTTT. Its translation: CASSSGQTTLEPQHF.

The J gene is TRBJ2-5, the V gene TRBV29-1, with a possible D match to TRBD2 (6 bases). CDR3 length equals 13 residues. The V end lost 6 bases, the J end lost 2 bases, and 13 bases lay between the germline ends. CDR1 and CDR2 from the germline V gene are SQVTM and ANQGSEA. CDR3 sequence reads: CSVATSSQETQYF. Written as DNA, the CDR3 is TGCAGCGTCGCCACTAGCAGTCAAGAGACCCAGTACTTC. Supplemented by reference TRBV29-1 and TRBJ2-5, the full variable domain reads SAVISQKPSRDICQRGTSLTIQCQVDSQVTMMFWYRQQPGQSLTLIATANQGSEATYESGFVIDKFPISRPNLTFSTLTVSNMSPEDSSIYLCSVATSSQETQYFGPGTRLLVL.

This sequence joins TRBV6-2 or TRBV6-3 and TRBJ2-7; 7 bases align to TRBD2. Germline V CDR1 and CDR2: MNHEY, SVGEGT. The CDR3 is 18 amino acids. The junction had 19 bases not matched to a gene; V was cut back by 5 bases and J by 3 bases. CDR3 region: CASSGGGTISPGNYEQYF. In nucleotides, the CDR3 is TGTGCCAGCAGTGGGGGGGGGACTATTAGCCCGGGAAACTACGAGCAGTACTTC.

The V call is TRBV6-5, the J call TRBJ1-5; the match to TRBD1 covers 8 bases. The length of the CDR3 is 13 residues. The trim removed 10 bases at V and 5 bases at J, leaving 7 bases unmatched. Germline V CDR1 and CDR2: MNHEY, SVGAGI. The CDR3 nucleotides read TGTGCCACCGAGACAGGGGCGCATCAGCCCCAGCATTTT. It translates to CATETGAHQPQHF.

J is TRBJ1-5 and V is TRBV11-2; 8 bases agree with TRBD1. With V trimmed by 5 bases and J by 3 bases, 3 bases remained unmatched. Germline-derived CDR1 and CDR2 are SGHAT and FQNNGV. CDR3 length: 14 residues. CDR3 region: CASSGQGVNQPQHF. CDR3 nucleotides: TGTGCCAGCAGCGGACAGGGCGTCAATCAGCCCCAGCATTTT.

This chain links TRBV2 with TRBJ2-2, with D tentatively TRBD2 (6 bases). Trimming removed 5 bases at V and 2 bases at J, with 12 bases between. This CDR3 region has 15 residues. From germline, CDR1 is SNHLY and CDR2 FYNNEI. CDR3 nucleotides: TGTGCCAGCAGTTGGCAGGCGGGAAACACCGGGGAGCTGTTTTTT. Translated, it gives CASSWQAGNTGELFF.

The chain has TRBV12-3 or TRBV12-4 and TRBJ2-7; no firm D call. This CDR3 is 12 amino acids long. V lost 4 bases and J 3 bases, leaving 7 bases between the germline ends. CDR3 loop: CASSWQFYEQYF. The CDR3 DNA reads TGTGCCAGCAGTTGGCAGTTCTACGAGCAGTACTTC.

DNA for the CDR3: TGTGCCAGCAGCGACCCCTGGGGGCAGTCCCAAGAGACCCAGTACTTC. Translation: CASSDPWGQSQETQYF. The J gene is TRBJ2-5, the V gene TRBV7-9; TRBD1 might be the D (6 bases). The CDR3 totals 16 residues. V lost 5 bases, J lost 1 base, and 17 bases lay in between. Germline V gene lookup returns CDR1 SEHNR and CDR2 FQNEAQ (reference sequence).

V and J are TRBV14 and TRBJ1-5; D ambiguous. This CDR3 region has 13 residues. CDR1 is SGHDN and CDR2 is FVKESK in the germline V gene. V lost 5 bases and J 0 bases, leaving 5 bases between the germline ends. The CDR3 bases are TGTGCCAGCAGCTTAAATAGCAATCAGCCCCAGCATTTT. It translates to CASSLNSNQPQHF.

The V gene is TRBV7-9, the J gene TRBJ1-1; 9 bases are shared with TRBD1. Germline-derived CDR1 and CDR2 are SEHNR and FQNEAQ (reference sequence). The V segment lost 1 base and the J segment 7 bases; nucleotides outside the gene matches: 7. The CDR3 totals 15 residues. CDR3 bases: TGTGCCAGCAGCTTAGTCGGGGACAGGGCAAATGAAGCTTTCTTT. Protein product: CASSLVGDRANEAFF.

CDR3 in DNA: TGTGCCAGCAGTTCTGGACAGGTCGAAAACACCATATATTTT. It specifies CASSSGQVENTIYF. This rearrangement joins TRBV6-6 to TRBJ1-3; 7 nucleotides match TRBD1. The CDR3 extends over 14 amino acids. Unmatched junction bases numbered 6, after V lost 4 bases and J lost 6 bases. The germline V gene has CDR1 MNHNY and CDR2 SVGAGI (reference sequence).

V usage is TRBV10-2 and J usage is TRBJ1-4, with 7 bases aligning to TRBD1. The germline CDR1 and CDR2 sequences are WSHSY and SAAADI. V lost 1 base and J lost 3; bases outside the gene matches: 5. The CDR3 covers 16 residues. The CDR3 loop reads CASSELDRNPNEKLFF. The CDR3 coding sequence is TGCGCCAGCAGTGAGTTGGACAGGAACCCTAATGAAAAACTGTTTTTT.

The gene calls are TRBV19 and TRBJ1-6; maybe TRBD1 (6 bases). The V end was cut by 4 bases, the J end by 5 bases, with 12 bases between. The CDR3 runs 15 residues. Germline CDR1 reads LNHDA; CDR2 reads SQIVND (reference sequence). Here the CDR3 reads CASSTQGLNNSPLHF. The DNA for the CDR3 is TGTGCCAGTAGTACACAGGGATTAAATAATTCACCCCTCCACTTT. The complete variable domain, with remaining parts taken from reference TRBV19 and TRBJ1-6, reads DGGITQSPKYLFRKEGQNVTLSCEQNLNHDAMYWYRQDPGQGLRLIYYSQIVNDFQKGDIAEGYSVSREKKESFPLTVTSAQKNPTAFYLCASSTQGLNNSPLHFGNGTRLTVT.

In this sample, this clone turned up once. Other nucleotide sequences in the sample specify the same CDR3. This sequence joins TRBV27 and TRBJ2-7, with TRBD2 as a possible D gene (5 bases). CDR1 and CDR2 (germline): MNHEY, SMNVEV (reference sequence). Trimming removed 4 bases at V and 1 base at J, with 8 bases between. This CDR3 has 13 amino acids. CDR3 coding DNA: TGTGCCAGCAGTTCCGGGGTATCCTACGAGCAGTACTTC. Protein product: CASSSGVSYEQYF.

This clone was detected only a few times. The CDR3 DNA follows: TGTGCCAGCAGTCGCCGGACAGGGGGTAAGGGAGAAGCTTTCTTT. Protein sequence: CASSRRTGGKGEAFF. The chain has TRBV25-1 and TRBJ1-1, with TRBD1 identical over 10 bases. Losses at the gene ends were 5 bases for V and 8 bases for J; bases not matched to a gene: 11. The CDR3 has 15 residues. CDR1 and CDR2 (germline): MGHDK, SYGVNS.